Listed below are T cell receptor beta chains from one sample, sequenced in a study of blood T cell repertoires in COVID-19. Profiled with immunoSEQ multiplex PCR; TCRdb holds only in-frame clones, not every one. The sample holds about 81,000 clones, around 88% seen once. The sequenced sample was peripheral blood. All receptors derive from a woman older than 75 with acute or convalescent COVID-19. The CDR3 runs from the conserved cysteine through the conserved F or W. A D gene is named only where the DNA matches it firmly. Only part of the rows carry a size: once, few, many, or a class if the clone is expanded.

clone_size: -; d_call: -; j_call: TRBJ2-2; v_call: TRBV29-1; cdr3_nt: TGCAGCGCGGGGGAGACCGGGGAGCTGTTTTTT; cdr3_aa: CSAGETGELFF
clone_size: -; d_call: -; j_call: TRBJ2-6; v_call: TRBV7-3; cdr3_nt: TGTGCCAGCAGCTTACTCGGGAGAGGATCTGGGGCCAACGTCCTGACTTTC; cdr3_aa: CASSLLGRGSGANVLTF
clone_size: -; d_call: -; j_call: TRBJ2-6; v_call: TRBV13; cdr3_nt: TGTGCCAGCAGCATGATTAGTTCTGGGGCCAACGTCCTGACTTTC; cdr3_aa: CASSMISSGANVLTF
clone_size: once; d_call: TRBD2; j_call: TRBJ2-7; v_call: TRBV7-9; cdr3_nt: TGTGCCAGCAGCTGGCCGCGGGAGGCCGACTACGAGCAGTACTTC; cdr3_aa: CASSWPREADYEQYF
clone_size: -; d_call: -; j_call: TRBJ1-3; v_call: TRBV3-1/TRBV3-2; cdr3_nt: TGTGCCAGCAGCCCACGCCCCGACAGCCTCTCTGGAAACACCATATATTTT; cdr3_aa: CASSPRPDSLSGNTIYF
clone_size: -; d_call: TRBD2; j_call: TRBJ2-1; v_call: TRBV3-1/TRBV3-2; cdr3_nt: TGTGCCAGCAGCCAAGATCTAGGGACTAGCGGGGGGCAACAGTTCTTC; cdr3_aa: CASSQDLGTSGGQQFF
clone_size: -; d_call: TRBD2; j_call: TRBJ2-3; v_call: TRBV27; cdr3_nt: TGTGCCAGCAGTTTAGTAAGAGCGGGGGGGCCTAGCACAGATACGCAGTATTTT; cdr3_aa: CASSLVRAGGPSTDTQYF
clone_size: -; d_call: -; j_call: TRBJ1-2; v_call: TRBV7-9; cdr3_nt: TGTGCCAGCAGCCCCATGTTACAGAAGCCTTATGGCTACACCTTC; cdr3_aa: CASSPMLQKPYGYTF
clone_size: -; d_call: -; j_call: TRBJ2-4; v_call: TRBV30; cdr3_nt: TGTGCCTGGAGTGTACCGCAGGGCCCCAAAAACATTCAGTACTTC; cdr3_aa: CAWSVPQGPKNIQYF
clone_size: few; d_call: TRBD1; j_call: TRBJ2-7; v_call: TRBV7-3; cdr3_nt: TGTGCCAGCAGCCCGGGACAGGGCTACGAGCAGTACTTC; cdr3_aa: CASSPGQGYEQYF
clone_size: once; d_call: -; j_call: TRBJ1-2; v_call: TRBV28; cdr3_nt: TGTGCCAGCAGTTTAATGGGCGGCTACACCTTC; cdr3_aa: CASSLMGGYTF
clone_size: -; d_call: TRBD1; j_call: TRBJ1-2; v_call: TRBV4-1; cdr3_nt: TGCGCCAGCAGCCAAGGAGAACGACAGGGGGCGCGTGGCTACACCTTC; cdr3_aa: CASSQGERQGARGYTF
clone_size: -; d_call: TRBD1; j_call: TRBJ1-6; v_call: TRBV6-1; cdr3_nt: TGTGCCAGCAGTGAAGGGTCCAGGGGAGGCAGGGGGTCACCCCTCCACTTT; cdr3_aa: CASSEGSRGGRGSPLHF
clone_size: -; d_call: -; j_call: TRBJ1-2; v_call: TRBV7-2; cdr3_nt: TGTGCCAGCAGCTCACAGGGAGCTGGCTACACCTTC; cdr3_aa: CASSSQGAGYTF
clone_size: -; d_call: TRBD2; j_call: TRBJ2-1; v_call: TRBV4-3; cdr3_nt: TGCGCCAGCAGCCAGCGACTAGCCTCCTACAATGAGCAGTTCTTC; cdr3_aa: CASSQRLASYNEQFF
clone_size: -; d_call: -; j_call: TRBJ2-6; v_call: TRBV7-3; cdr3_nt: TGTGCCAGCAGCCCAAAGGGAGCTGGGGCCAACGTCCTGACTTTC; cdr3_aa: CASSPKGAGANVLTF
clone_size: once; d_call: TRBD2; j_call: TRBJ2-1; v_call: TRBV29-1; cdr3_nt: TGCAGCGTGGGCAGACTAGCGGGAGGTTCCTACAATGAGCAGTTCTTC; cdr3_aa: CSVGRLAGGSYNEQFF
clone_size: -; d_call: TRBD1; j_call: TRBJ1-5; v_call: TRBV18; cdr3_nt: TGTGCCAGCTCCCCCGACAGGGGGACTCAGCCCCAGCATTTT; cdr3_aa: CASSPDRGTQPQHF
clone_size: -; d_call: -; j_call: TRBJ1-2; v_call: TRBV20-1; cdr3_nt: TGCAGTGCTAGAATGCGGAGGGACTACACCTTC; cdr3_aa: CSARMRRDYTF
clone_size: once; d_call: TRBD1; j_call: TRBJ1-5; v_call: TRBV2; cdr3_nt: TGTGCCAGCAGTACAGGGGGGGCTAATCAGCCCCAGCATTTT; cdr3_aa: CASSTGGANQPQHF
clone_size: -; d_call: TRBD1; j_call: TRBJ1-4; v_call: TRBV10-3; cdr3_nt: TGTGCCATCAGTGATAGGGACAGGGAAAAACTGTTTTTT; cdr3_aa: CAISDRDREKLFF
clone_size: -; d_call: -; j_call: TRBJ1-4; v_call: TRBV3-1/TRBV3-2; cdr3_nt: TGTGCCAGCAGCCGTGACAGGACCTCTAATGAAAAACTGTTTTTT; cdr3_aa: CASSRDRTSNEKLFF
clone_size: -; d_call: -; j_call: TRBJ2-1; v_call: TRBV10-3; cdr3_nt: TGTGCCATCAGTCTGAGGAATGAGCAGTTCTTC; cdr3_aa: CAISLRNEQFF
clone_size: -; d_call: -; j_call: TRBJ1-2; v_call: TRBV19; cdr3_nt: TGTGCCAGTGCTGAGCCCTTCTATGGCTACACCTTC; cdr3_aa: CASAEPFYGYTF
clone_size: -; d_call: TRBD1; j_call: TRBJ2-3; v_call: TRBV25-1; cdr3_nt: TGTGCCAGCAGGACAGGACAGGGGTCCACAGATACGCAGTATTTT; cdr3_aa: CASRTGQGSTDTQYF
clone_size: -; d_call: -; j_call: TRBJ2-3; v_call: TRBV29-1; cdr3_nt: TGCAGCGTTGAAGATCGTCAGGCTAGCACAGATACGCAGTATTTT; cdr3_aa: CSVEDRQASTDTQYF
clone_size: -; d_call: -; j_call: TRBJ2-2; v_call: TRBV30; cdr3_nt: TGTGCCTGGAAGAAATTAGTAGCCACCGGGGAGCTGTTTTTT; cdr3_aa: CAWKKLVATGELFF
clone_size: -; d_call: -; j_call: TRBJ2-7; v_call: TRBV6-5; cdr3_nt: TGTGCCAGCAGGCGAGAGGGGGTCTACGAGCAGTACTTC; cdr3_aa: CASRREGVYEQYF
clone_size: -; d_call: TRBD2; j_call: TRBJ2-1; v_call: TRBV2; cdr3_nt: TGTGCCAGCAGAGTGTCTAGCGGGAGTGATGAGCAGTTCTTC; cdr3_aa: CASRVSSGSDEQFF
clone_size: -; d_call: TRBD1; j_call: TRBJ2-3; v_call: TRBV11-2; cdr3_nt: TGTGCCAGCAGCCGTAAGACAGGGGGCAAGGTAACAGATACGCAGTATTTT; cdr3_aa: CASSRKTGGKVTDTQYF
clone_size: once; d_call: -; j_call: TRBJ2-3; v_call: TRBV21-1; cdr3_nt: TGTGCCAGCAGCATACAGCCCACAGATACGCAGTATTTT; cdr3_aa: CASSIQPTDTQYF
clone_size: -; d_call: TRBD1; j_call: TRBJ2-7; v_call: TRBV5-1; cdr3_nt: TGCGCCAGCAGCTTGGTGGCTACAGGGGTCTACGAGCAGTACTTC; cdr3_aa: CASSLVATGVYEQYF
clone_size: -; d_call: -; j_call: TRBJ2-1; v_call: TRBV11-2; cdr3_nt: TGTGCCAGCAGCTTAGATGGCGAGCAGTTCTTC; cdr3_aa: CASSLDGEQFF
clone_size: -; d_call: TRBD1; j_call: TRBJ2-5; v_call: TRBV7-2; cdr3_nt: TGTGCCAGCAGTTCTATGGACAGGGGGCGCGGGACCCAGTACTTC; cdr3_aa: CASSSMDRGRGTQYF
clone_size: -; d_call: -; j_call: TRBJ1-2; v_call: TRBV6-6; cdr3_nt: TGTGCCAGCAGTAACCGAGCAGGACTAAGGGGTTATGGCTACACCTTC; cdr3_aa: CASSNRAGLRGYGYTF
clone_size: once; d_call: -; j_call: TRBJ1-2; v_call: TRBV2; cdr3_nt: TGTGCCAGCAGTGAAAGTTTGGGGCCGGTCTATGGCTACACCTTC; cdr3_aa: CASSESLGPVYGYTF
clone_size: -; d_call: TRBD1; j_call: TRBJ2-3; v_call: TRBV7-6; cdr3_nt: TGTGCCAGCAGCCCGATGATAGGACAGGGGGTGGGCACAGATACGCAGTATTTT; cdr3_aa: CASSPMIGQGVGTDTQYF
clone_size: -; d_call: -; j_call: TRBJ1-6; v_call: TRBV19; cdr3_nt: TGTGCCAGTAGGGACACCTATAATTCACCCCTCCACTTT; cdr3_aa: CASRDTYNSPLHF
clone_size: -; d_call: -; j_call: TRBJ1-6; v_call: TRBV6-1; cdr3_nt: TGTGCCAGCAGTGCCGGGACAAGGGGCCCTAGCTCCTATAATTCACCCCTCCACTTT; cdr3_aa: CASSAGTRGPSSYNSPLHF
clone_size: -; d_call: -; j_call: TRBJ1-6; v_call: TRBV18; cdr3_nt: TGTGCCAGCTCACCACTGTCACAGGGCGGTTCACCCCTCCACTTT; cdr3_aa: CASSPLSQGGSPLHF
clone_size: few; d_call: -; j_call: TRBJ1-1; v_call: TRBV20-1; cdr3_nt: TGCAGTGCTAGTCGGAGGGGCGCTGAAGCTTTCTTT; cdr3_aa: CSASRRGAEAFF